Detailed here is one T cell receptor (beta chain). V lost 3 bases to trimming and J lost 8 bases, with 17 bases between them. This CDR3 is built from 16 residues. From germline, CDR1 is LNHDA and CDR2 SQIVND (reference sequence). Clones were read by immunoSEQ multiplex PCR, and TCRdb kept only the in-frame ones, dropping some. Of 90,000 to 150,000 clones listed, 70% to 90% are singletons. These data come from a study of control samples from healthy donors and cancer patients. The TCR originated in a man aged 50-59 years in good health. The sequenced sample was blood. This rearrangement joins TRBV19 to TRBJ1-6, with a possible D match to TRBD1 (6 bases). The CDR3 DNA sequence: TGTGCCAGTAGTATTACCCAGGGGTTTGGTGATTCACCCCTCCACTTT. Protein: CASSITQGFGDSPLHF.